This T cell receptor beta chain was identified in a study of blood T cell repertoires in COVID-19. Overall study: Acute-phase and convalescent COVID-19 samples originated in the United States, Italy and Spain.

Some clones are missing from TCRdb's copy, which holds only in-frame ones; the method was immunoSEQ multiplex PCR. The table includes about 87,000 clones, over 70% detected once. Between the trimmed V and J ends, which lost 6 bases and 6 bases, there was a span of 11 bases. CDR3 length equals 13 residues. Germline-derived CDR1 and CDR2 are MNHEY and SMNVEV (reference sequence). The J gene is TRBJ2-2, the V gene TRBV27; D uncertain. The source of this sequence is a woman in her forties or fifties with acute or convalescent COVID-19. Sequencing input: peripheral blood. The CDR3 region has the DNA TGTGCCAGCAGCGTATACAGTGCCGGGGAGCTGTTTTTT. Protein product: CASSVYSAGELFF.